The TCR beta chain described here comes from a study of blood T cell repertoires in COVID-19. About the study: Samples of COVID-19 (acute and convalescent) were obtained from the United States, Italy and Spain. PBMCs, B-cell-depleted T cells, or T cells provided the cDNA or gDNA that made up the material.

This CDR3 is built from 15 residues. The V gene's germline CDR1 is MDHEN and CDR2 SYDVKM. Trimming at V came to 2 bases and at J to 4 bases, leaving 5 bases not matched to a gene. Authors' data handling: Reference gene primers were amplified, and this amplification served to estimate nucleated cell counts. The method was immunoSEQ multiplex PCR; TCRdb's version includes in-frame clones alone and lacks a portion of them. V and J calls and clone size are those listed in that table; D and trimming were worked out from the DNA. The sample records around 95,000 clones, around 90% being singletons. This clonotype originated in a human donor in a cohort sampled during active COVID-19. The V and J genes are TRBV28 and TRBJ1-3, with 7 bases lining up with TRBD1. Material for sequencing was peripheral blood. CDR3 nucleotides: TGTGCCAGCAGTTTACCAGGGGGAAGCGGAAACACCATATATTTT. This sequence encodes CASSLPGGSGNTIYF.